The rows below give T cell receptor beta chains drawn from one sample of a study of blood T cell repertoires in COVID-19. The data were produced by immunoSEQ multiplex PCR, yet TCRdb's version contains in-frame clones alone and is incomplete. The sample contains about 120,000 clones, roughly four fifths of which appear only once. Material for sequencing was peripheral blood. These receptors came from a woman aged 55-69 years with acute or convalescent COVID-19. The CDR3 runs from the conserved cysteine through the conserved F or W. Fields, in order: D gene, clone size, V gene, CDR3 length, J gene, CDR3 DNA, CDR3 protein. A D gene is named only where the DNA matches it firmly. Only part of the rows carry a size: once, few, many, or a class if the clone is expanded.

D gene: TRBD1; clone size: .; V gene: TRBV14; CDR3 length: 14; J gene: TRBJ1-6; CDR3 DNA: TGTGCCAGCCGCACCGGGACAGAGGGGTCACCCCTCCACTTT; CDR3 protein: CASRTGTEGSPLHF
D gene: .; clone size: .; V gene: TRBV7-9; CDR3 length: 12; J gene: TRBJ2-1; CDR3 DNA: TGTGCCAGCAGCTCCCTAGGAAATGAGCAGTTCTTC; CDR3 protein: CASSSLGNEQFF
D gene: TRBD2; clone size: .; V gene: TRBV7-2; CDR3 length: 16; J gene: TRBJ2-5; CDR3 DNA: TGTGCCAGCAGCCCGCCCACTAGCGGGGGGACGAAGACCCAGTACTTC; CDR3 protein: CASSPPTSGGTKTQYF
D gene: .; clone size: .; V gene: TRBV5-6; CDR3 length: 13; J gene: TRBJ1-2; CDR3 DNA: TGTGCCAGCAGCGGGGCCCACCCCTATGGCTACACCTTC; CDR3 protein: CASSGAHPYGYTF
D gene: .; clone size: .; V gene: TRBV20-1; CDR3 length: 11; J gene: TRBJ2-4; CDR3 DNA: TGCAGTGCTGACCTAGGAAACATTCAGTACTTC; CDR3 protein: CSADLGNIQYF
D gene: .; clone size: .; V gene: TRBV30; CDR3 length: 13; J gene: TRBJ1-4; CDR3 DNA: TGTGCCGTAAACAGGGTCCTAGTGGAAAAACTGTTTTTT; CDR3 protein: CAVNRVLVEKLFF
D gene: .; clone size: few; V gene: TRBV2; CDR3 length: 14; J gene: TRBJ1-1; CDR3 DNA: TGTGCCAGCAGATGGACGGGAATGAACACTGAAGCTTTCTTT; CDR3 protein: CASRWTGMNTEAFF
D gene: TRBD1; clone size: .; V gene: TRBV11-3; CDR3 length: 14; J gene: TRBJ2-2; CDR3 DNA: TGTGCCAGCAGCTCGGGGACAGGGGGCGGGGAGCTGTTTTTT; CDR3 protein: CASSSGTGGGELFF
D gene: TRBD2; clone size: .; V gene: TRBV13; CDR3 length: 18; J gene: TRBJ2-3; CDR3 DNA: TGTGCCAGCAGCTTAGAGTTGGCGGCTAGCGGGGGGATGGATACGCAGTATTTT; CDR3 protein: CASSLELAASGGMDTQYF
D gene: TRBD1; clone size: .; V gene: TRBV19; CDR3 length: 16; J gene: TRBJ2-7; CDR3 DNA: TGTGCCAGTAGTATGAGGACAGGAAGGGGGTTCTACGAGCAGTACTTC; CDR3 protein: CASSMRTGRGFYEQYF
D gene: TRBD1; clone size: .; V gene: TRBV4-2; CDR3 length: 15; J gene: TRBJ1-2; CDR3 DNA: TGTGCCAGCAGCCAAACCGGGACAGGAGTCTGGGGCTACACCTTC; CDR3 protein: CASSQTGTGVWGYTF
D gene: .; clone size: .; V gene: TRBV5-6; CDR3 length: 11; J gene: TRBJ2-7; CDR3 DNA: TGTGCCAGCAGCTTGCAGGGCGAGCAGTACTTC; CDR3 protein: CASSLQGEQYF
D gene: .; clone size: .; V gene: TRBV7-3; CDR3 length: 14; J gene: TRBJ2-1; CDR3 DNA: TGTGCCAGCAGCTTAAGGGGCGGGAACAATGAGCAGTTCTTC; CDR3 protein: CASSLRGGNNEQFF
D gene: TRBD2; clone size: few; V gene: TRBV4-2; CDR3 length: 15; J gene: TRBJ2-7; CDR3 DNA: TGTGCCAGCAGCCCAGGACTAGCGGGGGCGAACGGCCGGTACTTC; CDR3 protein: CASSPGLAGANGRYF
D gene: .; clone size: few; V gene: TRBV6-2/TRBV6-3; CDR3 length: 14; J gene: TRBJ1-6; CDR3 DNA: TGTGCCAGCAGTTATTGGGCCGATAATTCACCCCTCCACTTT; CDR3 protein: CASSYWADNSPLHF
D gene: .; clone size: .; V gene: TRBV10-3; CDR3 length: 13; J gene: TRBJ2-1; CDR3 DNA: TGTGCCATCAGTGAAATCAGTTACAATGAGCAGTTCTTC; CDR3 protein: CAISEISYNEQFF
D gene: .; clone size: .; V gene: TRBV6-2/TRBV6-3; CDR3 length: 12; J gene: TRBJ2-1; CDR3 DNA: TGTGCCAGCAGCTTCCTGAGCAATGAGCAGTTCTTC; CDR3 protein: CASSFLSNEQFF
D gene: .; clone size: once; V gene: TRBV7-2; CDR3 length: 15; J gene: TRBJ2-2; CDR3 DNA: TGTGCCAGCAGCTTAGATCGGTACAGCACCGGGGAGCTGTTTTTT; CDR3 protein: CASSLDRYSTGELFF
D gene: .; clone size: .; V gene: TRBV21-1; CDR3 length: 16; J gene: TRBJ1-4; CDR3 DNA: TGTGCCAGCAGCGGGACCAGGGGGGATGCTAATGAAAAACTGTTTTTT; CDR3 protein: CASSGTRGDANEKLFF
D gene: .; clone size: .; V gene: TRBV7-2; CDR3 length: 14; J gene: TRBJ2-5; CDR3 DNA: TGTGCCAGCAGCTTAGGGGGGACTCAAGAGACCCAGTACTTC; CDR3 protein: CASSLGGTQETQYF
D gene: TRBD1; clone size: few; V gene: TRBV14; CDR3 length: 15; J gene: TRBJ2-7; CDR3 DNA: TGTGCCAGCAGCCCGATCCCGACAGGGCCTAGGGAGCAGTACTTC; CDR3 protein: CASSPIPTGPREQYF
D gene: .; clone size: .; V gene: TRBV6-5; CDR3 length: 15; J gene: TRBJ1-6; CDR3 DNA: TGTGCCAGCAGTTCTCGGGAGGGACCAAATTCACCCCTCCACTTT; CDR3 protein: CASSSREGPNSPLHF
D gene: .; clone size: .; V gene: TRBV23-1; CDR3 length: 13; J gene: TRBJ1-2; CDR3 DNA: TGCGCCAGCAGGGGAGGAGGGAACTATGGCTACACCTTC; CDR3 protein: CASRGGGNYGYTF
D gene: TRBD1; clone size: once; V gene: TRBV19; CDR3 length: 15; J gene: TRBJ2-7; CDR3 DNA: TGTGCCAGTAGTATTGGGACAGGGGGTTTTCTCGAGCAGTACTTC; CDR3 protein: CASSIGTGGFLEQYF
D gene: .; clone size: .; V gene: TRBV25-1; CDR3 length: 14; J gene: TRBJ2-3; CDR3 DNA: TGTGCCAGCGCCCGGGGGTGGAGGACAGATACGCAGTATTTT; CDR3 protein: CASARGWRTDTQYF
D gene: TRBD1; clone size: .; V gene: TRBV9; CDR3 length: 16; J gene: TRBJ2-7; CDR3 DNA: TGTGCCAGCAGCGTAACGGGACAGGGGCAACTTGGAGAGCAGTACTTC; CDR3 protein: CASSVTGQGQLGEQYF